The text below deals with one T cell receptor (beta chain). This clonotype was recorded at least ten times. The antigen this receptor binds is unknown. The sample holds no much larger clone one base away, and base qualities are not on file. To demonstrate the VDJtools post-analysis software, the study profiled TCR beta repertoires from the peripheral blood of some 13 young patients with multiple sclerosis. The multiple sclerosis patients were children and adolescents between roughly 6 and 15 years of age. Trimmed from V: 1 base; trimmed from J: 3 bases; junction bases lacking a gene match: 7. CDR1 and CDR2, per the germline V gene, are LGHNA and YSLEER. Taken from cysteine to phenylalanine, the CDR3 has 16 residues. Here the CDR3 DNA is all that survives: 48 bases in frame from base 1. The data derive from a study of post-analysis software for immune sequencing data (dated by TCRdb to the mid-2010s). For context, the study as a whole: The recorded disease courses included relapsing-remitting, secondary progressive and progressive-relapsing multiple sclerosis, and some patients had no subtype annotation. Patient repertoires were compared against roughly 11 previously published healthy control repertoires from donors aged 6 to 25 years. A subset of samples was prepared in parallel using single-end sample barcoding, then pooled and co-amplified after Illumina adapter ligation.

Beyond this particular receptor, the publication reports: The control group was slightly older than the multiple sclerosis patient group. Significantly higher frequencies in patients than in controls were found for roughly five TRBV segments, including TRBV5-6, TRBV5-1 and TRBV20-1. Multiple sclerosis patients had significantly lower normalized Chao1 diversity than controls, a result that suggests substantial peripheral T-cell clonal expansion. Strong co-clustering of samples prepared in the same batch was shown by direct clustering with F measure, prompting a batch-effect correction.

The library was generated by PCR. TCRdb shows the sequencer as Illumina HiSeq 2500. To reduce PCR and sequencing biases, unique molecular identifiers were built into the TCR beta cDNA libraries. Every 1 to 10 million input T cells yielded approximately 500,000 cDNA molecules, meaning each molecule approximated one T cell. The patient libraries were prepared and sequenced using the same protocol as the earlier healthy control dataset. Within a given batch, samples were prepared together, multiplexed and sequenced on the same HiSeq lane. The published analysis was carried out like this. MIGEC was used to process the raw barcoded reads, and molecular identifier groups with only a single read were discarded before consensus assembly and CDR3 extraction. VDJtools was used for post-analysis of the clonotype tables, with diversity normalized by down-sampling every dataset to the smallest sample size. In repertoire overlap clustering, CDR3 amino acid sequences, but not nucleotide sequences, were matched to correct batch-related cross-sample contamination. TCRdb passed the public sequencing reads through fastp at Q25 and MiXCR, retaining productive beta sequences. Rows are unified per CDR3 protein, each entry keeping the most common DNA and genes. The V and J calls come from TCRdb's annotation, not from the publication. Here the sample has fewer than 850,000 distinct CDR3 sequences; about 32% occur a single time. The top ten constitute about 0.5% of the sample.

The source of this sequence is a girl between 5 and 17 years old with multiple sclerosis. Sequenced sample: blood. The rearrangement combines TRBV4-3 with TRBJ2-3, with 7 middle bases fitting TRBD1. The CDR3: CASSQGRGLDTDTQYF. The DNA sequence is as follows: TGCGCCAGCAGCCAAGGAAGGGGGCTTGATACAGATACGCAGTATTTT.